The 13 T cell receptor beta chains reported below all come from one sample, sequenced in a study of T-cell memory formation after mild COVID-19. MiXCR was run by TCRdb on the 5' RACE reads, yielding one entry per CDR3 protein. The table records roughly 340,000 distinct CDR3 sequences, 20% to 25% of them present only once. Specimen: PBMCs or a T cell subset sorted from them (not recorded which). The receptors shown here come from a man younger than 30 who had mild COVID-19 (a few samples of this study predate the infection). Cell type and time point are not known.

The V call is TRBV21-1, the J call TRBJ2-5; TRBD2 reflects the table's D call only, with no check against the DNA. TRBV21-1 is a pseudogene segment. This CDR3 has 11 residues. The chain's CDR3 is CASSMGHRAYF. As DNA, the CDR3 is TGTGCCAGCAGCATGGGTCATCGGGCCTACTTC.

This clonotype was detected many times. The chain links TRBV4-3 to TRBJ2-3; unclear D gene. The CDR3 totals 15 residues. Germline values: CDR1 LGHNA, CDR2 YSLEER. Deletions cut 0 bases from V and 1 base from J, with 8 bases between. The CDR3 DNA follows: TGCGCCAGCAGCCAAGAAGGCTTTCGCACAGATACGCAGTATTTT. Encoded protein: CASSQEGFRTDTQYF.

The chain links TRBV7-3 to TRBJ2-3, with D tentatively TRBD1 or TRBD2 (6 bases each). Trimming cost V 0 bases and J 8 bases, with 18 bases left between them. Germline CDR1 and CDR2: SGHTA and FQGTGA. There are 16 residues in the CDR3. The CDR3 loop is CASSLTRRGNVGTQYF. The DNA for the CDR3 is TGTGCCAGCAGCTTAACTCGGAGGGGGAATGTTGGTACGCAGTATTTT.

This clonotype was seen only a few times. The rearrangement links TRBV7-3 to TRBJ1-1, with unresolved D. V was clipped by 0 bases and J by 5 bases, with 10 bases between them. From germline, CDR1 is SGHTA and CDR2 FQGTGA. The CDR3 length is 14 residues. CDR3 in amino acids: CASSLTRDRTEAFF. The CDR3 bases are TGTGCCAGCAGCTTAACCCGGGATAGGACTGAAGCTTTCTTT.

This clonotype was counted many times. The rearrangement uses TRBV4-1 and TRBJ1-5; unclear D gene. This CDR3 has 15 residues. Germline V gene sequence: CDR1 MGHRA, CDR2 YSYEKL. V lost 0 bases and J lost 4, with 10 bases in between. The CDR3 region is CASSQEFGANQPQHF. The CDR3 nucleotides read TGCGCCAGCAGCCAAGAGTTTGGAGCTAATCAGCCCCAGCATTTT.

This clonotype was seen only once. V is TRBV3-1 and J is TRBJ1-2; D unresolved. Between the trimmed V and J ends, which lost 5 bases and 8 bases, there was a span of 21 bases. This CDR3 comprises 15 residues. Germline assignment: CDR1 LGHDT and CDR2 YNNKEL (reference sequence). The CDR3 loop reads CASSLLRDGHEGYTF. The CDR3 DNA reads TGTGCCAGCAGCTTATTGAGAGATGGGCATGAGGGCTACACCTTC.

There are a few counts of this clonotype. This CDR3 reads CASSWGTGTSYGYTF. CDR3 DNA sequence: TGTGCCAGCAGCTGGGGGACAGGGACAAGCTATGGCTACACCTTC. The J gene is TRBJ1-2, the V gene TRBV7-9; 9 nucleotides match TRBD1. This CDR3 comprises 15 residues. The V gene's germline CDR1 is SEHNR and CDR2 FQNEAQ (reference sequence). V lost 4 bases to trimming and J lost 4 bases; unmatched junction nucleotides: 7.

The chain has TRBV4-3 and TRBJ2-3; unclear D gene. There are 15 residues in the CDR3. V lost 4 bases and J lost 4, with 15 bases in between. CDR1 and CDR2 (germline): LGHNA, YSLEER. This CDR3 reads CASSPQARISDTQYF. CDR3 nucleotides: TGCGCCAGCAGCCCGCAAGCGCGTATCTCAGATACGCAGTATTTT.

The rearrangement links TRBV7-6 to TRBJ1-1, with D perhaps TRBD1 (5 bases). Per germline, CDR1 SGHVS and CDR2 FNYEAQ. Trimming took off 0 bases at V and 6 bases at J, with 11 bases between the two ends. The CDR3 contains 14 residues. CDR3 sequence (DNA): TGTGCCAGCAGCTTAGCCGGGCAGGGAGCTGAAGCTTTCTTT. Its protein product is CASSLAGQGAEAFF.

J is TRBJ2-7 and V is TRBV2, with no clear D. Germline V gene lookup returns CDR1 SNHLY and CDR2 FYNNEI. The V gene lost 4 bases and the J gene lost 2 bases, with 9 bases spanning the gap. The CDR3 sequence is 13 residues long. The CDR3 DNA is TGTGCCAGCAGTGTGTCCCCGGCCTACGAGCAGTACTTC. Translated, it gives CASSVSPAYEQYF.

V and J are TRBV7-9 and TRBJ2-1; D remains unclear. The germline gives CDR1 SEHNR, CDR2 FQNEAQ (reference sequence). The CDR3 has 11 residues. Deletions cut 6 bases from V and 14 bases from J, with 14 bases between. The CDR3 coding sequence is TGTGCCAGCAGTCGACTGACATGGAAGTTCTTC. Amino acid sequence: CASSRLTWKFF.

The rearrangement links TRBV15 to TRBJ1-2; tentatively, D is TRBD1 (6 bases). From germline, CDR1 is LNHNV and CDR2 YYDKDF (reference sequence). V was shortened by 0 bases and J by 4 bases, with 12 bases between the two germline ends. The CDR3 spans 15 residues. This chain's CDR3 is CATSRDAGQIYGYTF. The CDR3 DNA reads as TGTGCCACCAGCAGAGATGCCGGACAGATCTATGGCTACACCTTC. The full variable domain, its missing parts supplied by reference TRBV15 and TRBJ1-2, is DAMVIQNPRYQVTQFGKPVTLSCSQTLNHNVMYWYQQKSSQAPKLLFHYYDKDFNNEADTPDNFQSRRPNTSFCFLDIRSPGLGDTAMYLCATSRDAGQIYGYTFGSGTRLTVV.

The gene calls are TRBV6-6 and TRBJ1-4; possibly TRBD1 for D (6 bases). V was shortened by 5 bases and J by 8 bases, with 15 bases between the two germline ends. This CDR3 has 14 residues. Germline loops: CDR1 MNHNY, CDR2 SVGAGI (reference sequence). The CDR3 DNA follows: TGTGCCAGCAGTCAACAGGGAAGGGGAGAAAAACTGTTTTTT. Protein product: CASSQQGRGEKLFF.